These 10 T cell receptor beta chains were all obtained from the same sample, sequenced in a study of response to subunit inactivated influenza vaccine (dated by TCRdb to about 2018). Library construction relied on RT-PCR. Instrument on record: Illumina HiSeq 2500. TCRdb reprocessing: public reads trimmed at Q25 with fastp, clones called with MiXCR, in-frame beta chains kept. Records with the same CDR3 protein are collapsed into one entry carrying the most frequent genes and DNA. Recorded for this sample are about 620,000 distinct CDR3 sequences; approximately 10% of them occurred a single time. The top ten clonotypes cover approximately 11% of the sample. The sample was also reused in another study, on T cells expressing NK-cell markers. From that second study: TCR beta cDNA libraries were prepared using 5'RACE template switching, which introduced a universal primer site and unique molecular identifiers.

This specimen consisted of PBMCs from blood, obtained on the day of vaccination. The source is a man between 50 and 59 years old who received an inactivated influenza vaccine. Donor details come from another sample of the same person, matched by shared clones.

This clonotype was seen a handful of times. As DNA, the CDR3 is TGTGCCAGCAGTGAGGCCCCCGAGCAGTTCTTC. Translation: CASSEAPEQFF. This chain joins TRBV2 and TRBJ2-1; D is uncertain. This CDR3 contains 11 residues. CDR1 and CDR2 (germline): SNHLY, FYNNEI. V lost 3 bases to trimming and J lost 10 bases, with 7 bases between them.

The chain combines TRBV27 with TRBJ2-2; D is perhaps TRBD1 (6 bases). Germline V gene sequence: CDR1 MNHEY, CDR2 SMNVEV (reference sequence). This CDR3 spans 15 amino acids. The germline V and J ends were trimmed by 3 bases and 4 bases, with 12 bases remaining between them. Here the CDR3 reads CASSFVRGITGELFF. CDR3 DNA: TGTGCCAGCAGTTTTGTTAGGGGGATCACCGGGGAGCTGTTTTTT.

This clonotype appeared many times. The V gene is TRBV29-1, the J gene TRBJ1-5; 7 bases fit TRBD1. The CDR3 contains 13 residues. Germline V gene lookup returns CDR1 SQVTM and CDR2 ANQGSEA. The junction had 5 bases not matched to a gene; V was cut back by 2 bases and J by 7 bases. The CDR3 protein is CSVELRQGQPQHF. The CDR3 DNA follows: TGCAGCGTTGAATTGAGACAGGGCCAGCCCCAGCATTTT.

This chain uses TRBV18 with TRBJ2-7; D perhaps matches TRBD2 (5 bases). This CDR3 is built from 15 residues. V lost 1 base and J lost 3, with 13 bases in between. Germline CDR1 KGHSH, CDR2 LQKENI. CDR3 nucleotide sequence: TGTGCCAGCTCACCACTCTCGGGATCTGGCTACGAGCAGTACTTC. It specifies CASSPLSGSGYEQYF.

V and J are TRBV3-1 and TRBJ2-3; 9 bases agree with TRBD2. Germline values: CDR1 LGHDT, CDR2 YNNKEL (reference sequence). The CDR3 spans 15 residues. Trimming took 4 bases from V and 5 from J; bases not matched to a gene: 7. The CDR3 nucleotides are TGTGCCAGCAGCCGCGGGGGGGCCATTCGAGATACGCAGTATTTT. This gives the protein CASSRGGAIRDTQYF.

A few counts support this clonotype. The chain recombines TRBV10-3 with TRBJ2-7, with D hard to call. There are 17 residues in the CDR3. V was shortened by 2 bases and J by 2 bases, with 19 bases between the two germline ends. Germline loops: CDR1 ENHRY, CDR2 SYGVKD. The CDR3, as DNA: TGTGCCATCAGTGAGCCAGATCGGGTCTCATTCCCCTACGAGCAGTACTTC. Its protein product is CAISEPDRVSFPYEQYF.

The J gene is TRBJ1-1, the V gene TRBV6-1; D remains unclear. Germline V CDR1 and CDR2: MNHNS, SASEGT. This CDR3 has 13 residues. V lost 5 bases to trimming and J lost 3 bases, with 10 bases between them. CDR3 region: CASSRARDTEAFF. The CDR3 DNA is TGTGCCAGCAGTAGGGCCCGGGACACTGAAGCTTTCTTT.

This clonotype has more than one count but fewer than ten. The chain is built from TRBV18 and TRBJ2-2; possibly TRBD1 for D (5 bases). This CDR3 spans 15 amino acids. Germline CDR1 reads KGHSH; CDR2 reads LQKENI. Trimming pared 1 base from V and 4 bases from J, leaving 10 bases between. The CDR3 region has the DNA TGTGCCAGCTCACCACAAGGACACTCCACCGGGGAGCTGTTTTTT. Encoded protein: CASSPQGHSTGELFF.

This clonotype was counted only a few times. This chain links TRBV28 with TRBJ2-7; D is unclear. Per the germline V gene, CDR1 is MDHEN and CDR2 is SYDVKM. CDR3 size: 12 residues. V gave up 4 bases and J gave up 7 bases, with 11 bases separating them. CDR3 sequence (DNA): TGTGCCAGCAGTTGGGCGTTAGGGGAGCAGTACTTC. It translates to CASSWALGEQYF.

J is TRBJ2-2 and V is TRBV6-5; D unclear. The CDR3 spans 19 residues. Germline V gene lookup returns CDR1 MNHEY and CDR2 SVGAGI. Trimming took 5 bases from V and 2 from J, leaving 24 bases between them. The CDR3: CASSILLAFQEINTGELFF. The DNA for the CDR3 is TGTGCCAGCAGTATACTTTTGGCATTTCAAGAGATTAACACCGGGGAGCTGTTTTTT.